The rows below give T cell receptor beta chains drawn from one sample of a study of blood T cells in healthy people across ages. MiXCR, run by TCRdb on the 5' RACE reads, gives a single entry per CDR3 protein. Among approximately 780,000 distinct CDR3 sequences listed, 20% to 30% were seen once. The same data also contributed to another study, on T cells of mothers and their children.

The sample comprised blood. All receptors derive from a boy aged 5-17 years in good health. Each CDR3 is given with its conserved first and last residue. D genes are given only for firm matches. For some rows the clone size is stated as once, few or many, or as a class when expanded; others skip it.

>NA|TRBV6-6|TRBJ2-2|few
CASGDTVNTGELFF
TGTGCCAGCGGCGATACAGTGAACACCGGGGAGCTGTTTTTT
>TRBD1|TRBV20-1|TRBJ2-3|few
CSARPGQSTDTQYF
TGCAGTGCTAGGCCGGGACAGAGCACAGATACGCAGTATTTT
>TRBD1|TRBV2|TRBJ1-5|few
CASSGQGAIQPQHF
TGTGCCAGCAGTGGACAGGGGGCAATTCAGCCCCAGCATTTT
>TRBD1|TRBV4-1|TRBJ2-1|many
CASSQDSGGRFNEQFF
TGCGCCAGCAGCCAAGATTCAGGGGGCCGGTTCAATGAGCAGTTCTTC
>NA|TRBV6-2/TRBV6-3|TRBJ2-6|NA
CASILDSGANVLTF
TGTGCCAGCATTCTGGACTCTGGGGCCAACGTCCTGACTTTC
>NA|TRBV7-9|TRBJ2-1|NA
CASSLGRAPEQFF
TGTGCCAGCAGCTTAGGTAGAGCTCCTGAGCAGTTCTTC
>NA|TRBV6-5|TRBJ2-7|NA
CASASVSPALQQYF
TGTGCCAGCGCCTCAGTCAGCCCGGCCCTGCAGCAGTACTTC
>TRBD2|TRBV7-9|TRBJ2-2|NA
CASRPTSGANTGELFF
TGTGCCAGCAGACCGACTAGCGGGGCGAACACCGGGGAGCTGTTTTTT
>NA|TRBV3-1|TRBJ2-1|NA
CASSQDYNLYNEQFF
TGTGCCAGCAGCCAAGACTACAATCTATACAATGAGCAGTTCTTC
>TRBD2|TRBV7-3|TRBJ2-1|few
CASSLTSGGYSYNEQFF
TGTGCCAGCAGCTTAACTAGCGGGGGGTATTCCTACAATGAGCAGTTCTTC
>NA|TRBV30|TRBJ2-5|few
CAWSTETQYF
TGTGCCTGGAGTACGGAGACCCAGTACTTC
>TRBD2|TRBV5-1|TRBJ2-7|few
CASSLEASGGLYEQYF
TGCGCCAGCAGCTTGGAGGCTAGCGGGGGGCTCTACGAGCAGTACTTC
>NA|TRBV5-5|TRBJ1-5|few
CASGLVGRGDQPQHF
TGTGCCAGCGGCTTGGTGGGCCGCGGGGATCAGCCCCAGCATTTT
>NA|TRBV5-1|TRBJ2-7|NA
CASSWDGSLTRSYEQYF
TGCGCCAGCAGCTGGGACGGGTCCCTCACGAGAAGCTACGAGCAGTACTTC
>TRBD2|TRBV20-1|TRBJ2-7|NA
CSAAMGGNSYEQYF
TGCAGTGCTGCTATGGGGGGGAACTCCTACGAGCAGTACTTC
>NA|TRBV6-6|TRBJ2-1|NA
CASSYYRGSVGEQFF
TGTGCCAGCAGTTACTACCGAGGGAGCGTAGGTGAGCAGTTCTTC
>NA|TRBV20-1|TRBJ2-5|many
CSARGSGDTVQETQYF
TGCAGTGCTAGAGGGAGTGGGGACACCGTTCAAGAGACCCAGTACTTC
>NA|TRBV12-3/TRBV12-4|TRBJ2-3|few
CASSLAGDHTDTQYF
TGTGCCAGCAGTTTAGCGGGGGATCACACAGATACGCAGTATTTT
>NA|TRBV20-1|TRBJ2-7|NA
CSARNLQRGGLDEQYF
TGCAGTGCTAGAAACCTCCAGAGGGGGGGCCTCGACGAGCAGTACTTC
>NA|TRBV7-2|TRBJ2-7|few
CASSLSGRGPVYEQYF
TGTGCCAGCAGCTTATCAGGGCGGGGCCCCGTCTACGAGCAGTACTTC
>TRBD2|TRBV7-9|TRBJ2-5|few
CASSLQSSSGETQYF
TGTGCCAGCAGCTTACAAAGTTCTAGCGGAGAGACCCAGTACTTC
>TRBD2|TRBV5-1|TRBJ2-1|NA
CASSLGIVAGGYNEQFF
TGCGCCAGCAGCTTGGGGATTGTAGCGGGGGGATACAATGAGCAGTTCTTC
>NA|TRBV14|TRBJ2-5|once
CASNQLGSSGQETQYF
TGTGCCAGCAACCAACTTGGCAGCTCAGGGCAAGAGACCCAGTACTTC
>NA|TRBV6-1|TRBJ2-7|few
CASSPQGWGTYEQYF
TGTGCCAGCAGCCCCCAAGGGTGGGGAACCTACGAGCAGTACTTC
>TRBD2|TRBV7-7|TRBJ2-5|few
CASSTLLAGEETQYF
TGTGCCAGCAGCACACTACTAGCGGGGGAAGAGACCCAGTACTTC
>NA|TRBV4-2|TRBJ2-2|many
CASSHGPGTGELFF
TGTGCCAGCAGCCATGGTCCGGGGACCGGGGAGCTGTTTTTT
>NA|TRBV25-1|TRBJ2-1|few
CASSDRPYEQFF
TGTGCCAGCAGTGATCGCCCCTACGAGCAGTTCTTC
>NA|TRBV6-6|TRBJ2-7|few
CASSYSGREQYF
TGTGCCAGCAGTTACTCAGGGCGCGAGCAGTACTTC
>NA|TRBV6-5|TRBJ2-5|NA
CATGRIKETQYF
TGTGCCACTGGTCGGATTAAAGAGACCCAGTACTTC
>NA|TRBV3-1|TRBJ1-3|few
CASSSAGTEAGNTIYF
TGTGCCAGCAGCTCGGCGGGGACGGAGGCCGGGAACACCATATATTTT
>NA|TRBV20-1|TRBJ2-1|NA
CSAREGEVSYNEQFF
TGCAGTGCTAGAGAGGGGGAGGTATCCTACAATGAGCAGTTCTTC
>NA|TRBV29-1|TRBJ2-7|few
CSVYQGTYEQYF
TGCAGCGTTTATCAGGGCACCTACGAGCAGTACTTC
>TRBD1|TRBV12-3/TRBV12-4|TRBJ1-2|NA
CASSTRTGFYYGYTF
TGTGCCAGCAGTACGCGGACAGGATTCTACTATGGCTACACCTTC
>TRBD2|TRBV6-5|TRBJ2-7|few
CASGVWRGASYEQYF
TGTGCCAGCGGAGTATGGCGGGGGGCCAGCTACGAGCAGTACTTC
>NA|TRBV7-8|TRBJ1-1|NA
CASSFYNAGVFNTEAFF
TGTGCCAGCAGCTTCTATAACGCCGGCGTCTTCAACACTGAAGCTTTCTTT
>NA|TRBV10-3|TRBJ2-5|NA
CAISGKRGGQETQYF
TGTGCCATCAGTGGGAAACGAGGGGGCCAAGAGACCCAGTACTTC
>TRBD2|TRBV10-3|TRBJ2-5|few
CAIGSGGTLQETQYF
TGTGCCATCGGTAGCGGGGGGACTCTTCAAGAGACCCAGTACTTC
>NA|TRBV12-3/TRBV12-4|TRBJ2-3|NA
CASSLSLPTDTQYF
TGTGCCAGCAGTTTATCCCTCCCTACAGATACGCAGTATTTT
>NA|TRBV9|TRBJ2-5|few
CASSPYGGARETQYF
TGTGCCAGCAGCCCTTACGGGGGCGCGCGGGAGACCCAGTACTTC
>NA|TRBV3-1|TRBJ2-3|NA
CASSPPGTRTDTQYF
TGTGCCAGCAGCCCTCCCGGGACTCGCACAGATACGCAGTATTTT
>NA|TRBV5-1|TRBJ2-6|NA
CASSSREPGANVLTF
TGCGCCAGCAGCTCCAGGGAGCCTGGGGCCAATGTCCTGACTTTC
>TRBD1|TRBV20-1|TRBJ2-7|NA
CSARGTGWESYEQYF
TGCAGTGCTAGAGGGACAGGATGGGAGTCCTACGAGCAGTACTTC
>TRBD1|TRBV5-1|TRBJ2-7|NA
CASSIHGQGYEQYF
TGCGCCAGCAGCATTCACGGACAGGGCTACGAGCAGTACTTC
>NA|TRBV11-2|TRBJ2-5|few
CASSPGEERGLETQYF
TGTGCCAGCAGCCCCGGCGAGGAGCGCGGGTTGGAGACCCAGTACTTC
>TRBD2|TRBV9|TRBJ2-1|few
CASSVWIGGGKGEQFF
TGTGCCAGCAGCGTATGGATCGGGGGGGGAAAGGGAGAGCAGTTCTTC
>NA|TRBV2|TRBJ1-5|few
CASSEQGRDQPQHF
TGTGCCAGCAGTGAACAGGGACGGGATCAGCCCCAGCATTTT
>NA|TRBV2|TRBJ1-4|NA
CASRRRSNEKLFF
TGTGCCAGCAGAAGGAGGTCTAATGAAAAACTGTTTTTT
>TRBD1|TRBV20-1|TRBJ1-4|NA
CSATGRGEKLFF
TGCAGCGCGACAGGGAGGGGCGAAAAACTGTTTTTT
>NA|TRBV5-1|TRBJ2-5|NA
CASSLNGAGTQETQYF
TGCGCCAGCAGCTTAAACGGGGCGGGGACTCAAGAGACCCAGTACTTC
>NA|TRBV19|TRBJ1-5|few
CASSIDLEDPQHF
TGTGCCAGTAGTATAGACCTTGAGGATCCCCAGCATTTT
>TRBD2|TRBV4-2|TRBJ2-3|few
CASSPYTAVAGVISSTDTQYF
TGTGCCAGCAGCCCCTACACGGCAGTAGCGGGGGTGATTTCTAGCACAGATACGCAGTATTTT
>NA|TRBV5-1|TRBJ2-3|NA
CASSPGRASTDTQYF
TGCGCCAGCAGCCCAGGACGGGCGAGCACAGATACGCAGTATTTT